Following are 16 T cell receptor beta chains from one sample sequenced in a study of blood T cell repertoires in COVID-19. Clones were sequenced by immunoSEQ multiplex PCR, and TCRdb holds only the in-frame ones, with some missing. The sample includes 93,000 or so clones, roughly 84% of them seen just once. The sequencing sample was made of peripheral blood. The source is a human donor in a cohort sampled during active or convalescent COVID-19.

In DNA form, the CDR3 reads TGCGCCAGCAGCGAGACGACAGGGGGTAATTCACCCCTCCACTTT. Translation gives CASSETTGGNSPLHF. The genes are TRBV5-1 and TRBJ1-6, with 9 positions matching TRBD1. Germline V gives CDR1 SGHRS, CDR2 YFSETQ. V lost 4 bases, J lost 6 bases, and 5 bases stayed unmatched. The CDR3 is 15 amino acids.

The chain has TRBV19 and TRBJ2-5; D is unclear. Trimming cost V 6 bases and J 1 base, with 12 bases left between them. Germline V gene lookup returns CDR1 LNHDA and CDR2 SQIVND (reference sequence). This CDR3 comprises 14 residues. The CDR3 here is CASSRRQPQETQYF. The CDR3 coding sequence is TGTGCCAGTAGCCGACGACAACCCCAAGAGACCCAGTACTTC.

This clone was counted a few times. This sequence joins TRBV27 and TRBJ1-5, with 9 bases aligning to TRBD1. The CDR3 sequence is 16 residues long. J was trimmed by 6 bases and V by 5 bases; bases with no gene match: 11. Per the germline V gene, CDR1 is MNHEY and CDR2 is SMNVEV (reference sequence). CDR3 coding DNA: TGTGCCAGCAGTCGCTCACAGGGGGCAAGGGTTCAGCCCCAGCATTTT. This translates into CASSRSQGARVQPQHF.

The chain joins TRBV19 to TRBJ1-1; D might be TRBD1 (6 bases). Germline lookup yields CDR1 LNHDA and CDR2 SQIVND (reference sequence). CDR3 length: 17 amino acids. Trimming removed 6 bases from V and 1 base from J, with 21 bases in between. The CDR3 sequence is CASSLPSGVSGNTEAFF. CDR3 bases: TGTGCCAGTAGCCTCCCCTCAGGGGTATCAGGGAACACTGAAGCTTTCTTT.

J is TRBJ1-3 and V is TRBV7-9; perhaps TRBD1 as D (6 bases). The CDR3 sequence is 16 residues long. CDR1 and CDR2 (germline): SEHNR, FQNEAQ (reference sequence). The ends were cut back, 4 bases at V and 0 bases at J, with 13 bases in the middle. In nucleotides, the CDR3 is TGTGCCAGCAGCTCCCAGGGGCGCTTCTCTGGAAACACCATATATTTT. It encodes CASSSQGRFSGNTIYF.

The CDR3 spells CASSDSTGRRGTEAFF. CDR3 nucleotide sequence: TGTGCCAGCAGCGATTCGACCGGCCGACGGGGCACTGAAGCTTTCTTT. The chain joins TRBV7-9 to TRBJ1-1, with D unresolved. Germline V lookup: CDR1 SEHNR, CDR2 FQNEAQ (reference sequence). Deletions cut 5 bases from V and 4 bases from J, with 20 bases between. The CDR3 covers 16 residues.

This chain links TRBV19 with TRBJ1-2; TRBD1 agrees at 7 bases. V was pared by 5 bases and J by 4 bases, with 1 base of the junction left unmatched. Looked up from germline, CDR1 is LNHDA and CDR2 is SQIVND (reference sequence). The CDR3 consists of 12 residues. The CDR3, as DNA: TGTGCCAGTAGTCGACAGGGCTATGGCTACACCTTC. It translates to CASSRQGYGYTF.

The chain has TRBV29-1 and TRBJ2-1; D is ambiguous. The V end lost 6 bases, the J end lost 9 bases, and 12 bases lay between the germline ends. Germline V gene data show CDR1 as SQVTM and CDR2 as ANQGSEA. CDR3 size: 11 residues. CDR3 bases: TGCAGCGTGTTCCCCCCGGGTGAGCAGTTCTTC. Translated: CSVFPPGEQFF.

V gene TRBV2 combines with J gene TRBJ1-5; possibly TRBD1 for D (5 bases). Trimming shortened V by 2 bases and J by 7 bases, and 15 bases separated the two germline ends. The CDR3 has 15 amino acids. Germline V CDR1 and CDR2: SNHLY, FYNNEI. CDR3 loop: CASSERGGREQPQHF. Written as DNA, the CDR3 is TGTGCCAGCAGTGAACGGGGAGGCAGGGAGCAGCCCCAGCATTTT.

The J gene is TRBJ2-3, the V gene TRBV20-1; D is uncertain. Germline-derived CDR1 and CDR2 are DFQATT and SNEGSKA (reference sequence). This CDR3 contains 11 residues. Trimming took 3 bases from V and 5 from J, leaving 6 bases between them. DNA of the CDR3: TGCAGTGCTAGGAGGCTAGATACGCAGTATTTT. Residues: CSARRLDTQYF.

The chain joins TRBV30 to TRBJ1-1; D call uncertain. CDR3 length: 13 amino acids. V was cut by 2 bases and J by 3 bases, with 10 bases left in between. Germline V gene data show CDR1 as GTSNPN and CDR2 as SVGIG (reference sequence). CDR3 residues: CAWSMRSDTEAFF. The CDR3 DNA is TGTGCCTGGAGTATGCGGTCGGACACTGAAGCTTTCTTT.

The chain is built from TRBV5-3 and TRBJ1-2, with TRBD1 identical over 8 bases. TRBV5-3 is noted as an ORF with a role that remains uncertain. The CDR3 covers 14 residues. The trim removed 4 bases at V and 8 bases at J, leaving 10 bases unmatched. CDR3 protein: CARSRDRLIWGYTF. Written as DNA, the CDR3 is TGTGCCAGAAGCCGGGACAGGCTTATATGGGGCTACACCTTC.

CDR3 region: CASSPDPGQGYEKLFF. CDR3 nucleotide sequence: TGTGCCAGCAGCCCAGACCCGGGACAGGGATATGAAAAACTGTTTTTT. This chain uses TRBV3-1 (or the pseudogene TRBV3-2) with TRBJ1-4; 9 positions agree with TRBD1. This CDR3 has 16 residues. The ends lost 4 bases at V and 6 bases at J; junction bases unmatched: 9. CDR1 LGHDT and CDR2 YNNKEL come from the germline V gene (reference sequence).

This chain uses TRBV29-1 with TRBJ1-2, with 10 bases fitting TRBD1. CDR3 size: 16 residues. Germline values: CDR1 SQVTM, CDR2 ANQGSEA. With 4 bases clipped from V and 8 bases from J, the junction kept 16 bases outside the gene matches. The CDR3, as DNA: TGCAGCGTTGGAGGCTCAGGACAGGGGGACTTTCGCGGCTACACCTTC. This gives the protein CSVGGSGQGDFRGYTF.

The chain carries TRBV7-2 and TRBJ1-5; D not certain. V was cut by 3 bases and J by 4 bases, with 10 bases left in between. The CDR3 has 14 residues. Germline V gene data show CDR1 as SGHTA and CDR2 as FQGNSA. In nucleotides, the CDR3 is TGTGCCAGCAGCTTTCGCCGCCTAAATCAGCCCCAGCATTTT. Translated: CASSFRRLNQPQHF.

The gene calls are TRBV9 and TRBJ1-2; 8 bases line up with TRBD1. After removal of 0 bases from V and 1 base from J, the junction contained 5 bases not matched to a gene. The CDR3 contains 16 residues. Germline V lookup: CDR1 SGDLS, CDR2 YYNGEE. The CDR3 protein is CASSVASGGFNYGYTF. The CDR3 DNA reads TGTGCCAGCAGCGTAGCGTCAGGGGGCTTTAACTATGGCTACACCTTC.